The T cell receptor (beta chain) described here comes from a study of graft-versus-host responses after intestinal transplantation. Study in general: Those transplanted obtained multivisceral, liver-intestinal, or isolated intestinal grafts. Findings of the study overall: Detection of GvH clones occurred in recipient marrow, and some had their first appearance in ileum or blood. Patients with graft-donor T cell macrochimerism had high graft-versus-host to host-versus-graft clonal ratios in allografts.

On this clone: No antigen is known for it.

The CDR3 consists of 11 residues. Germline assignment: CDR1 SGHDN and CDR2 FVKESK. Trimming took off 3 bases at V and 5 bases at J, with 4 bases between the two ends. Method: immunoSEQ multiplex PCR; TCRdb's copy keeps in-frame clones and lacks some. Found here are about 99,000 clones, 92% of them singletons; the top ten hold about 0.072%. The chain carries TRBV14 and TRBJ2-5, with D unresolved. The sequenced sample was unstimulated CD8+ T cells sorted from spleen or lymph node cells, obtained before transplant. This receptor was taken from a human donor who was the organ donor for an intestinal transplant. The CDR3 DNA sequence: TGTGCCAGCAGCCACGTGGAGACCCAGTACTTC. Residues: CASSHVETQYF.